These 20 T cell receptor beta chains share one sample of origin, sequenced in a study of T-cell memory formation after mild COVID-19 (dated by TCRdb to 2020 to 2022). Library generation was performed with 5' RACE. These reads were obtained on an Illumina NovaSeq 6000. The public reads were quality trimmed at Q25 with fastp and then assembled into clones with MiXCR by TCRdb, keeping productive beta chains. Rows with one shared CDR3 protein collapse into an entry with the most common genes and DNA. This sample comprises 50,000 or so distinct CDR3 sequences, around 9.7% of them detected only once. The ten largest clonotypes hold around 11% of the sample. The sequenced sample consisted of PBMCs or a T cell subset sorted from them (not recorded which). Receptors were obtained from an adult woman who had mild COVID-19 (a few samples of this study predate the infection). The sample titles of this study are shuffled in the database, so cell type and time point are left out; the donor was told from shared clones.

In its sample, this clonotype was seen many times. V gene TRBV5-1 combines with J gene TRBJ2-5; unclear D gene. Trimming took 4 bases from V and 0 from J, leaving 10 bases between them. The CDR3 length is 14 residues. The germline V gene has CDR1 SGHRS and CDR2 YFSETQ. DNA of the CDR3: TGCGCCAGCAGCAAAGGGTCGTACCAAGAGACCCAGTACTTC. Residues: CASSKGSYQETQYF.

This clonotype was observed a few times. This sequence joins TRBV9 and TRBJ2-5; 10 nucleotides agree with TRBD1. The germline V gene has CDR1 SGDLS and CDR2 YYNGEE. The V and J ends lost 0 bases and 0 bases, in that order; junction bases with no gene match: 5. The CDR3 is 17 residues long. The CDR3 coding sequence is TGTGCCAGCAGCGTAGCTTTAGGGACAGGGGACCAAGAGACCCAGTACTTC. Translation: CASSVALGTGDQETQYF.

There are a few counts of this clonotype. The gene calls are TRBV18 and TRBJ2-3; D is unclear. The CDR3 contains 14 residues. In germline, CDR1 is KGHSH, CDR2 LQKENI. The V end was cut by 0 bases, the J end by 5 bases, with 9 bases between. CDR3 residues: CASSPPLLLDTQYF. In DNA form, the CDR3 reads TGTGCCAGCTCACCACCTCTTCTATTAGATACGCAGTATTTT.

V gene TRBV12-3 or TRBV12-4 combines with J gene TRBJ1-2; 9 bases agree with TRBD1. The length of the CDR3 is 13 residues. J lost 6 bases, V lost 5 bases, and 4 bases had no gene match. As DNA, the CDR3 is TGTGCCAGCAGTCGGGACAGGGAGAATGGCTACACCTTC. Translating gives CASSRDRENGYTF.

The chain employs TRBV23-1 and TRBJ2-1, with 11 bases matching TRBD1. TRBV23-1 is annotated as an ORF whose role is uncertain. With 2 bases clipped from V and 4 bases from J, the junction kept 10 bases outside the gene matches. The CDR3 totals 18 residues. The CDR3: CASSQPKNRDRGYNEQFF. The DNA of the CDR3 is TGCGCCAGCAGTCAACCCAAAAACAGGGACAGGGGGTACAATGAGCAGTTCTTC.

The rearrangement links TRBV19 to TRBJ2-7; the D gene is possibly TRBD1 (5 bases). With 4 bases removed from V and 1 base from J, the gap between germline ends came to 11 bases. Germline V CDR1 and CDR2: LNHDA, SQIVND (reference sequence). The CDR3 covers 14 residues. Here the CDR3 DNA reads TGTGCCAGTAGTACCGACAGTTTTTCCTACGAGCAGTACTTC. Protein: CASSTDSFSYEQYF.

The chain couples TRBV29-1 to TRBJ1-4; 9 bases match TRBD1. J lost 8 bases, V lost 7 bases, and 5 bases had no gene match. In germline, CDR1 is SQVTM, CDR2 ANQGSEA. This CDR3 region has 12 residues. The CDR3, as DNA: TGCAGCGCACAGGGGGCACAGGAAAAACTGTTTTTT. Protein sequence: CSAQGAQEKLFF.

This sequence joins TRBV3-1 and TRBJ1-2; 9 positions agree with TRBD1. V was clipped by 1 base and J by 6 bases; unmatched bases: 9. The CDR3 loop spans 16 amino acids. Germline V lookup: CDR1 LGHDT, CDR2 YNNKEL (reference sequence). The CDR3 sequence is CASSQVTGGASDGYTF. The CDR3, as DNA: TGTGCCAGCAGCCAAGTTACAGGGGGCGCATCGGATGGCTACACCTTC.

This clonotype was detected only a few times. V and J are TRBV20-1 and TRBJ1-2; D is possibly TRBD1 (6 bases). The CDR3 runs to 13 residues. Germline V gives CDR1 DFQATT, CDR2 SNEGSKA (reference sequence). Trimming stripped 2 bases from V and 8 bases from J, with 15 bases between. The CDR3 bases are TGCAGTGCTAGATCCGACGGGGGCGCAGGCTACACCTTC. This translates into CSARSDGGAGYTF.

This clonotype was observed at least ten times. The gene calls are TRBV29-1 and TRBJ2-2; possibly TRBD2 for D (5 bases). This CDR3 has 12 amino acids. Trimming took 6 bases from V and 5 from J, leaving 10 bases between them. Germline V gene sequence: CDR1 SQVTM, CDR2 ANQGSEA. CDR3 bases: TGCAGCGTGATGGGAGTAACCGGGGAGCTGTTTTTT. Protein: CSVMGVTGELFF.

V and J are TRBV7-3 and TRBJ1-1; D gene unclear. V lost 4 bases, J lost 1 base, and 7 bases lay in between. The CDR3 is 13 amino acids. Germline V gene lookup returns CDR1 SGHTA and CDR2 FQGTGA. In DNA, the CDR3 is TGTGCCAGCAGCTCCTCAGCGAACACTGAAGCTTTCTTT. It yields the protein CASSSSANTEAFF.

The chain recombines TRBV7-8 with TRBJ2-5; D is undetermined. The CDR3 is made up of 14 amino acids. Germline V lookup: CDR1 SGHVS, CDR2 FQNEAQ. The V end was cut by 4 bases, the J end by 5 bases, with 14 bases between. CDR3 loop: CASSSSNVRETQYF. CDR3 DNA: TGTGCCAGCAGCTCGTCTAATGTTCGGGAGACCCAGTACTTC.

This clonotype was seen many times. The V and J genes are TRBV19 and TRBJ2-1, with D perhaps matching TRBD1 or TRBD2 (5 bases each). Germline CDR1 reads LNHDA; CDR2 reads SQIVND (reference sequence). The length of the CDR3 is 15 residues. Between the trimmed V and J ends, which lost 3 bases and 5 bases, there was a span of 14 bases. The CDR3 DNA reads as TGTGCCAGTAGTATTCAGGGCCTAGCTCACAATGAGCAGTTCTTC. As protein: CASSIQGLAHNEQFF.

This clonotype was recorded many times. The chain employs TRBV7-3 and TRBJ2-1; D not resolved. Germline lookup yields CDR1 SGHTA and CDR2 FQGTGA. The CDR3 spans 14 residues. The germline V and J ends were trimmed by 4 bases and 8 bases, with 15 bases remaining between them. CDR3 sequence reads: CASSYGDSGYEQFF. The CDR3 DNA reads as TGTGCCAGCAGCTATGGTGATTCTGGCTATGAGCAGTTCTTC.

The V call is TRBV6-2 or TRBV6-3, the J call TRBJ2-7, with D possibly called TRBD1 or TRBD2 (5 bases each). The V end was cut by 10 bases, the J end by 2 bases, with 12 bases between. CDR3 size: 12 residues. Germline CDR1 is MNHEY and CDR2 is SVGEGT. The CDR3 here is CATRDRPYEQYF. CDR3 bases: TGTGCCACCAGGGACCGGCCCTACGAGCAGTACTTC.

This clonotype has at least ten counts. The J gene is TRBJ2-3, the V gene TRBV12-3 or TRBV12-4; D possibly corresponds to TRBD1 (6 bases). Trimming stripped 5 bases from V and 2 bases from J, with 11 bases between. The CDR3 has 14 residues. CDR3 loop: CASSKQGNTDTQYF. CDR3 nucleotides: TGTGCCAGCAGTAAACAGGGTAACACAGATACGCAGTATTTT.

This clonotype was counted at least ten times. This chain uses TRBV11-2 with TRBJ2-3; no clear D gene. The length of the CDR3 is 14 residues. Trimming left V 1 base short and J 4 bases short, with 9 bases between. CDR1 is SGHAT and CDR2 is FQNNGV in the germline V gene. This CDR3 is CASSLVGGADTQYF. DNA of the CDR3: TGTGCCAGCAGCTTAGTGGGTGGGGCAGATACGCAGTATTTT.

The chain joins TRBV18 to TRBJ2-7; D perhaps matches TRBD1 (5 bases). The CDR3 sequence is 12 residues long. V shed 4 bases and J shed 3 bases, with 7 bases lying between them. The V gene's germline CDR1 is KGHSH and CDR2 LQKENI. In DNA, the CDR3 is TGTGCCAGCTCACGCGACAGCTACGAGCAGTACTTC. Residues: CASSRDSYEQYF.

There are many counts of this clonotype. V usage is TRBV7-2 and J usage is TRBJ2-3; D is ambiguous. This CDR3 has 16 amino acids. The V end was cut by 0 bases, the J end by 3 bases, with 13 bases between. Germline CDR1 reads SGHTA; CDR2 reads FQGNSA. CDR3 amino acids: CASSLAIGLRTDTQYF. CDR3 bases: TGTGCCAGCAGCTTAGCTATAGGGTTGCGGACAGATACGCAGTATTTT.

This clonotype was counted a few times. This sequence joins TRBV3-1 and TRBJ2-3; perhaps D is TRBD1 or TRBD2 (6 bases each). V was shortened by 2 bases and J by 6 bases, with 12 bases between the two germline ends. CDR1 is LGHDT and CDR2 is YNNKEL in the germline V gene (reference sequence). CDR3 size: 14 residues. For the CDR3, the DNA is TGTGCCAGCAGCCAACGGCAGGGGAGGGATACGCAGTATTTT. Amino acids: CASSQRQGRDTQYF.